One sample yielded the 5 T cell receptor beta chains listed below, sequenced in a study of shared clonotypes between healthy human individuals. Data came from immunoSEQ multiplex PCR; TCRdb stores just in-frame clones and leaves some out. In the table there are around 700,000 clones, 55% to 75% of which are singletons. Material for sequencing was memory CD4+ T cells sorted from blood. Subset given: CD45RA-negative fraction. These receptors were taken from a woman in her twenties or thirties in good health.

Only a few counts were recorded for this clone. This chain links TRBV4-1 with TRBJ2-7; D perhaps matches TRBD2 (7 bases). Per the germline V gene, CDR1 is MGHRA and CDR2 is YSYEKL. The CDR3 has 14 amino acids. V was clipped by 1 base and J by 6 bases, with 13 bases between them. CDR3 coding DNA: TGCGCCAGCAGCCAAGCCCATGGGGGGGCCGAGCAGTACTTC. This codes for CASSQAHGGAEQYF.

The V and J genes are TRBV14 and TRBJ2-1; TRBD2 might be the D (6 bases). The CDR3 consists of 15 residues. Germline lookup yields CDR1 SGHDN and CDR2 FVKESK. V lost 4 bases and J 2 bases, leaving 12 bases between the germline ends. The CDR3 DNA sequence: TGTGCCAGCAGCCGTGGAGGGGAGCCCTACAATGAGCAGTTCTTC. Encoded protein: CASSRGGEPYNEQFF.

The CDR3 spells CASSTGALADTQYF. Written as DNA, the CDR3 is TGTGCCAGCAGCACCGGGGCGTTGGCGGATACGCAGTATTTT. The chain is built from TRBV7-2 and TRBJ2-3; D may be TRBD1 or TRBD2 (5 bases each). Trimming removed 5 bases at V and 6 bases at J, with 15 bases between. The V gene's germline CDR1 is SGHTA and CDR2 FQGNSA. The CDR3 length is 14 residues.

This clone was recorded only once. The chain recombines TRBV7-9 with TRBJ2-3; 9 positions match TRBD1. Trimming cost V 1 base and J 5 bases; bases outside gene matches: 4. CDR3 length equals 15 residues. Germline values: CDR1 SEHNR, CDR2 FQNEAQ (reference sequence). CDR3 DNA sequence: TGTGCCAGCAGCTTAGGACAGGGGGTTGGAGATACGCAGTATTTT. It specifies CASSLGQGVGDTQYF.

This clone is a singleton in its sample. This chain joins TRBV11-3 and TRBJ1-5; a weak D match, TRBD1 (5 bases). In germline, CDR1 is SGHNT, CDR2 YENEEA. Trimming cost V 3 bases and J 4 bases, with 16 bases left between them. The CDR3 sequence is 16 residues long. CDR3 in DNA: TGTGCCAGCAGCTTGAGGGGAGGGGAGGGGAATCAGCCCCAGCATTTT. It encodes CASSLRGGEGNQPQHF.